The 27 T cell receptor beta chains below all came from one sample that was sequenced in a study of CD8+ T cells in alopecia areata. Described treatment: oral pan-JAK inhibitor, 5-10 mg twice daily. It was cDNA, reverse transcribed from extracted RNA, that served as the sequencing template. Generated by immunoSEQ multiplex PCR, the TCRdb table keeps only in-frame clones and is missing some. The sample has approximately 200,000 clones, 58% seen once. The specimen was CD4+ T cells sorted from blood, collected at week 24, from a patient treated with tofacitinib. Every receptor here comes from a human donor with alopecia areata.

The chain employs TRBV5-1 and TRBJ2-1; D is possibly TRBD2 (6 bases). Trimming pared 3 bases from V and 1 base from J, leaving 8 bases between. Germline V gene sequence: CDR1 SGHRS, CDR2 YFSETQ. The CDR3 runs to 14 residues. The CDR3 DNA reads TGCGCCAGCAGCTGGACTATTTCCTACAATGAGCAGTTCTTC. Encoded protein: CASSWTISYNEQFF. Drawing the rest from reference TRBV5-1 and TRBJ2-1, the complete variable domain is KAGVTQTPRYLIKTRGQQVTLSCSPISGHRSVSWYQQTPGQGLQFLFEYFSETQRNKGNFPGRFSGRQFSNSRSEMNVSTLELGDSALYLCASSWTISYNEQFFGPGTRLTVL.

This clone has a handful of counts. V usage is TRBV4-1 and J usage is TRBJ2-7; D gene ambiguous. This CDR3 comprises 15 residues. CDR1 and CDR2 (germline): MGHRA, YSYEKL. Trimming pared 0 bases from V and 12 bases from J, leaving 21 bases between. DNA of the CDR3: TGCGCCAGCAGCCAAGATCAACGTGAATTAAGTCGTCCGTACTTC. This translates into CASSQDQRELSRPYF.

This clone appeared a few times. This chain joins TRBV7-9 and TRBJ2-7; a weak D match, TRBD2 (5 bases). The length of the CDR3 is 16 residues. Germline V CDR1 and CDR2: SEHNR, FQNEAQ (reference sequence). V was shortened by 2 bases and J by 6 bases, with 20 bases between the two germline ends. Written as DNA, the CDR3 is TGTGCCAGCAGCTTAAGGGCGGCGACTCGGACTGGCGAGCAGTACTTC. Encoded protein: CASSLRAATRTGEQYF.

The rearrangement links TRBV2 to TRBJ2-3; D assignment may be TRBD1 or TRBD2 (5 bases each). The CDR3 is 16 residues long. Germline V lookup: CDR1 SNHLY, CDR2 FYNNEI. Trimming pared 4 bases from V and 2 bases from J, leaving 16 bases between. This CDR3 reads CASSVRDRRNTDTQYF. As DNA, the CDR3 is TGTGCCAGCAGTGTCAGGGACCGAAGAAACACAGATACGCAGTATTTT.

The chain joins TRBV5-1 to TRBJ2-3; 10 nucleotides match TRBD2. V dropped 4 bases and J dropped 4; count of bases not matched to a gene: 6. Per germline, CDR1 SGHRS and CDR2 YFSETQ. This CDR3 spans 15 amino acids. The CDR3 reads CASSVLAGEADTQYF. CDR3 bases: TGCGCCAGCAGCGTCCTAGCGGGAGAGGCAGATACGCAGTATTTT.

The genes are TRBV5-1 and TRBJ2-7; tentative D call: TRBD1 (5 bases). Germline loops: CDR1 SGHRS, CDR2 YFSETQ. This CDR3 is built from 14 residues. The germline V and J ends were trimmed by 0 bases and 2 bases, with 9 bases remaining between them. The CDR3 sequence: CASSLEGFAYEQYF. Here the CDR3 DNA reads TGCGCCAGCAGCTTGGAGGGGTTCGCCTACGAGCAGTACTTC.

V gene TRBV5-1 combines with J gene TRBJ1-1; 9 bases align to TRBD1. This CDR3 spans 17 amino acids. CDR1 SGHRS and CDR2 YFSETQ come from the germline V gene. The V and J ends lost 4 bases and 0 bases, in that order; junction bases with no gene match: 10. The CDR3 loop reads CASSPIPDRGLNTEAFF. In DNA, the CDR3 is TGCGCCAGCAGCCCCATCCCGGACAGGGGCTTGAACACTGAAGCTTTCTTT.

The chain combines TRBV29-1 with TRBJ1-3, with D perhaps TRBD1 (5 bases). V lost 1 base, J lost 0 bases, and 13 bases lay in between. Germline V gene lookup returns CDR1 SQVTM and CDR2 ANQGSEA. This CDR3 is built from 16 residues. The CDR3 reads CSVEVWGTFSGNTIYF. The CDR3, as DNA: TGCAGCGTTGAAGTCTGGGGCACCTTCTCTGGAAACACCATATATTTT. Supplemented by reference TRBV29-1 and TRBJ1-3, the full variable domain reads SAVISQKPSRDICQRGTSLTIQCQVDSQVTMMFWYRQQPGQSLTLIATANQGSEATYESGFVIDKFPISRPNLTFSTLTVSNMSPEDSSIYLCSVEVWGTFSGNTIYFGEGSWLTVV.

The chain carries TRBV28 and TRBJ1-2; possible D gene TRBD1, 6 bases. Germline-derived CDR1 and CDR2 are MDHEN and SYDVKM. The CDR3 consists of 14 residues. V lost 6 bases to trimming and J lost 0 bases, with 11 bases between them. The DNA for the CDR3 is TGTGCCAGCAGCCCGGGGACATCTAACTATGGCTACACCTTC. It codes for CASSPGTSNYGYTF.

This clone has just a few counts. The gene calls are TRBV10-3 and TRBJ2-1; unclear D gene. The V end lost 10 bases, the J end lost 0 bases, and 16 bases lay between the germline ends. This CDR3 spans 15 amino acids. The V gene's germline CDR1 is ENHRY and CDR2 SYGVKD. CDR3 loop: CATTPEGPSYNEQFF. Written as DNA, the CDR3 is TGTGCCACCACCCCCGAAGGGCCCTCCTACAATGAGCAGTTCTTC.

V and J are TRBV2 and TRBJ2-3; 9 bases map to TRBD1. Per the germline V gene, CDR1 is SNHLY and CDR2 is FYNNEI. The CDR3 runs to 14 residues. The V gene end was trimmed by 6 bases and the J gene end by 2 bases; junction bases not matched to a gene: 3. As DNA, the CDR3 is TGTGCCAGCAGCCCACAGGGGGCCACAGATACGCAGTATTTT. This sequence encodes CASSPQGATDTQYF.

CDR3 in DNA: TGTGCCAGCAGCCCTAGGTCCGGGACTAGCGGTTACGAGCAGTACTTC. Translated: CASSPRSGTSGYEQYF. The chain uses TRBV7-2 and TRBJ2-7, with TRBD2 matching 11 bases. The CDR3 totals 16 residues. Per the germline V gene, CDR1 is SGHTA and CDR2 is FQGNSA. Trimming removed 5 bases from V and 4 bases from J; junction bases left unmatched: 10.

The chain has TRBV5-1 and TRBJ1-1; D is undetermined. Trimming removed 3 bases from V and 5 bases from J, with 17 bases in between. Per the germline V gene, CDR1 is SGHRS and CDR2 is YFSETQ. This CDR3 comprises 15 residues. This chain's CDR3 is CASSSGGARGTEAFF. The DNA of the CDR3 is TGCGCCAGCAGCTCCGGAGGAGCCCGAGGGACTGAAGCTTTCTTT.

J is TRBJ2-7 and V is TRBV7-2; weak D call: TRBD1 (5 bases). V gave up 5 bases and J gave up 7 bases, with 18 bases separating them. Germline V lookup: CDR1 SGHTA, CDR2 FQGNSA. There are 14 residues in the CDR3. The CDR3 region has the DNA TGTGCCAGCAGCCCCAGGGTTGCACCCCCTGAGCAGTACTTC. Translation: CASSPRVAPPEQYF.

CDR3 in DNA: TGCGCCAGCAGCCTCCTTTTTAGAGAGACCCAGTACTTC. Residues: CASSLLFRETQYF. The genes are TRBV4-1 and TRBJ2-5; D unclear. Germline lookup yields CDR1 MGHRA and CDR2 YSYEKL. CDR3 length: 13 amino acids. Between the trimmed V and J ends, which lost 4 bases and 4 bases, there was a span of 10 bases.

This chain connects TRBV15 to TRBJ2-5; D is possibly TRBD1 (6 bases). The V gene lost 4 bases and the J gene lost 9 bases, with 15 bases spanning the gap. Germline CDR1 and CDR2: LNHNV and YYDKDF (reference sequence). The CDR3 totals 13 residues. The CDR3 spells CATSTQTGGAQYF. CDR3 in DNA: TGTGCCACCAGCACGCAGACAGGCGGAGCCCAGTACTTC. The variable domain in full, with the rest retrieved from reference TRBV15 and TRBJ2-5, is DAMVIQNPRYQVTQFGKPVTLSCSQTLNHNVMYWYQQKSSQAPKLLFHYYDKDFNNEADTPDNFQSRRPNTSFCFLDIRSPGLGDTAMYLCATSTQTGGAQYFGPGTRLLVL.

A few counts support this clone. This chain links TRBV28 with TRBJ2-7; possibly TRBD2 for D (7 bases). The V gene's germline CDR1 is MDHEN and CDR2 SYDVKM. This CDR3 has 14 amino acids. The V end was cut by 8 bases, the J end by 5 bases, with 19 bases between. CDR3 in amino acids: CASGGGHRLDEQYF. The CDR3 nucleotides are TGTGCCAGCGGGGGGGGACACAGGCTCGACGAGCAGTACTTC.

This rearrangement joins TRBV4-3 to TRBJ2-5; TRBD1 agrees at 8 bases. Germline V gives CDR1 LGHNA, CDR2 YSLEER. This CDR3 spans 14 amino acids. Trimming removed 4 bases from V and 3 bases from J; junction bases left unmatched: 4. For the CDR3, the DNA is TGCGCCAGCAGCCTAAAGACAGGGGAAGAGACCCAGTACTTC. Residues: CASSLKTGEETQYF.

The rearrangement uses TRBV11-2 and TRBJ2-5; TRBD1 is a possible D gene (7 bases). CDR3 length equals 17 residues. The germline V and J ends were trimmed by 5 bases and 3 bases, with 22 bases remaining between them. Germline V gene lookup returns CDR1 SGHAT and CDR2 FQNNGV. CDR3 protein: CASSRGPGTVGKETQYF. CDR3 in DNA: TGTGCCAGCAGCCGGGGGCCCGGGACAGTCGGGAAAGAGACCCAGTACTTC.

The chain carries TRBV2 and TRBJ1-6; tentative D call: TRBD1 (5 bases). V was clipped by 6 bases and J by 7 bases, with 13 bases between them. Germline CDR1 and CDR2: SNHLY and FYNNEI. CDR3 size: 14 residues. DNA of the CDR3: TGTGCCAGCAGCGAGACCCCAGGGAATTCACCCCTCCACTTT. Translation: CASSETPGNSPLHF.

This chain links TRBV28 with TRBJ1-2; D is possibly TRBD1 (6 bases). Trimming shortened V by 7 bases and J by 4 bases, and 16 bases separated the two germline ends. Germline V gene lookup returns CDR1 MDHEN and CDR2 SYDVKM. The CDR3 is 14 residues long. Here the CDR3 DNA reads TGTGCCAGCAAGATAACGACAGGAGTCTATGGCTACACCTTC. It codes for CASKITTGVYGYTF.

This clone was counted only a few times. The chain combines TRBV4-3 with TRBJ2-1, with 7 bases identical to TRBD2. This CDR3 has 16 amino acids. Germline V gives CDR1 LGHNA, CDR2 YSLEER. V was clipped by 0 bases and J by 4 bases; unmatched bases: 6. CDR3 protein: CASSQEIASGYNEQFF. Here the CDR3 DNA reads TGCGCCAGCAGCCAAGAAATCGCTAGCGGTTACAATGAGCAGTTCTTC.

The DNA for the CDR3 is TGTGCCAGCAGTGTTATGATAACTAACTATGGCTACACCTTC. As protein: CASSVMITNYGYTF. This chain joins TRBV2 and TRBJ1-2; no clear D. The CDR3 runs 14 residues. V was cut by 4 bases and J by 0 bases, with 9 bases left in between. Germline V gives CDR1 SNHLY, CDR2 FYNNEI.

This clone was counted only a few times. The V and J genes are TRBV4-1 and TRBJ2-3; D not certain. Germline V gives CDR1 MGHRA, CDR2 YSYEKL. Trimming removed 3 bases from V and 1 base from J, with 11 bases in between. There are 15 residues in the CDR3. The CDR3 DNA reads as TGCGCCAGCAGCCATTCTAGGAGTGGCACAGATACGCAGTATTTT. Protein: CASSHSRSGTDTQYF.

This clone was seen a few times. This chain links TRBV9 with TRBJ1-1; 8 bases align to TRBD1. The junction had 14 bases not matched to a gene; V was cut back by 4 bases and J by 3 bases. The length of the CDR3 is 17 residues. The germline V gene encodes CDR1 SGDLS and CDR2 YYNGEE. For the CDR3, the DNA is TGTGCCAGCAGCCCGCGTCTGGGCAGGGGGCAAGACACTGAAGCTTTCTTT. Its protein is CASSPRLGRGQDTEAFF.

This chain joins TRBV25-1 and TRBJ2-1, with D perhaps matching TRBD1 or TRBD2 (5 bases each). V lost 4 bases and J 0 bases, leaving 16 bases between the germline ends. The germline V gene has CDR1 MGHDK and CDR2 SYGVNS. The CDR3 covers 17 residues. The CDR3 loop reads CASSGTGTASSYNEQFF. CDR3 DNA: TGTGCCAGCAGTGGGACCGGGACGGCTAGCTCCTACAATGAGCAGTTCTTC.

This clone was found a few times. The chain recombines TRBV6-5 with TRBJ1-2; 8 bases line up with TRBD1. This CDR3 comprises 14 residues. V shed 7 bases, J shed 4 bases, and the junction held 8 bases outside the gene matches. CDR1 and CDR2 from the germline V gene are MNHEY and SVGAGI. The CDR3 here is CASTLDRAGYGYTF. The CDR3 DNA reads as TGTGCCAGCACCCTGGACAGGGCCGGCTATGGCTACACCTTC.